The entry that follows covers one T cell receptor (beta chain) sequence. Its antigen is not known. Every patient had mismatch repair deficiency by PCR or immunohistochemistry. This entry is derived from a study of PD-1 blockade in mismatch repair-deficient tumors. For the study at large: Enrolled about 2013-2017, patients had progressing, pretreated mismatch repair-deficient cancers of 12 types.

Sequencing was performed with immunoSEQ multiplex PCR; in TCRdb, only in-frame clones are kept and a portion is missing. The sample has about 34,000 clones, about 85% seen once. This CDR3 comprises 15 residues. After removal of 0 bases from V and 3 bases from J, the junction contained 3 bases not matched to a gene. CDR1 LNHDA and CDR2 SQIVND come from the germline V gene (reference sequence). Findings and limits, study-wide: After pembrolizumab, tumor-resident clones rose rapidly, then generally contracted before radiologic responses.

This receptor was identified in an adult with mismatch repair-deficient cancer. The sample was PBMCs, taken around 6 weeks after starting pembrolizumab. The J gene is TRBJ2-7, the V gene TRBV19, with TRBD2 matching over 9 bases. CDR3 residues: CASSIEGSGSYEQYF. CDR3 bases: TGTGCCAGTAGTATAGAGGGTAGCGGGAGCTACGAGCAGTACTTC.